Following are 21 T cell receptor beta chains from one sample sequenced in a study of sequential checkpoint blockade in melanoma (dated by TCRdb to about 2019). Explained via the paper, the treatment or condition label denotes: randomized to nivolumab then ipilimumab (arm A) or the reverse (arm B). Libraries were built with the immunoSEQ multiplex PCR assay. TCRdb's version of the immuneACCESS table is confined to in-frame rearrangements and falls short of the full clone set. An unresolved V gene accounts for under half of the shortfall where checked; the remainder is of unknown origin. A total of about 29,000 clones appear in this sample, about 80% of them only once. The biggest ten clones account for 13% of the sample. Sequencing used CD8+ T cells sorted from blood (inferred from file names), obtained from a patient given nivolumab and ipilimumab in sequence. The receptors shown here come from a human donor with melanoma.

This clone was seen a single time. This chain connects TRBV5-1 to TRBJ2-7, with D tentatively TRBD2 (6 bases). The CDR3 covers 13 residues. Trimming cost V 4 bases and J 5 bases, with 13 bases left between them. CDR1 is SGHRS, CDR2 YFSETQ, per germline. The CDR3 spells CASSRRAADEQYF. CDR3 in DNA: TGCGCCAGCAGCCGGAGGGCGGCCGACGAGCAGTACTTC.

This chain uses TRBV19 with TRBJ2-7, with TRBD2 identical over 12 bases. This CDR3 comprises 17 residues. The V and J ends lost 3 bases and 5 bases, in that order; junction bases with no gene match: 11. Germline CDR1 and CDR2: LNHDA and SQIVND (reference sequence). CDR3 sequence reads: CASSIPGLAGNSDEQYF. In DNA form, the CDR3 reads TGTGCCAGTAGTATCCCCGGACTAGCGGGGAACTCTGACGAGCAGTACTTC.

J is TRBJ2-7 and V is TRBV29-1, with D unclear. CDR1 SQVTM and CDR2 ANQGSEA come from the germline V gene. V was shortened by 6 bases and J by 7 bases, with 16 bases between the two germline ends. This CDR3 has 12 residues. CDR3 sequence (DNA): TGCAGCGTAAGTTGGCCGTCGTCTGAGCAGTACTTC. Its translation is CSVSWPSSEQYF.

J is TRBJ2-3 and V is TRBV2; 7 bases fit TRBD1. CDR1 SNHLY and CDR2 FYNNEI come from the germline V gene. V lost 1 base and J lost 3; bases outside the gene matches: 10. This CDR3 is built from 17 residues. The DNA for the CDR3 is TGTGCCAGCAGTGAAGGGGCTGGACAGGCGCTTACAGATACGCAGTATTTT. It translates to CASSEGAGQALTDTQYF.

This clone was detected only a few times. CDR3 sequence reads: CASSPRTGYGYTF. For the CDR3, the DNA is TGTGCCAGTAGTCCTCGGACAGGGTATGGCTACACCTTC. This chain uses TRBV19 with TRBJ1-2; 8 nucleotides line up with TRBD1. Germline lookup yields CDR1 LNHDA and CDR2 SQIVND (reference sequence). The CDR3 runs 13 residues. Unmatched junction bases numbered 4, after V lost 5 bases and J lost 5 bases.

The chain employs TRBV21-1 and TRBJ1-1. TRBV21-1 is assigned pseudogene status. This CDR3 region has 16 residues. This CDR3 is CASSKDSGREDTEAFF. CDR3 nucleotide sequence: TGTGCCAGCAGCAAAGATTCGGGCAGGGAGGACACTGAAGCTTTCTTT.

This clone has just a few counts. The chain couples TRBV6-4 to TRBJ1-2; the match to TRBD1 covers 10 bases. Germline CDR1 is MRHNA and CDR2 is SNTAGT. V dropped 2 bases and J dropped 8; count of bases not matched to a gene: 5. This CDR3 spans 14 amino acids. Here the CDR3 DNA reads TGTGCCAGCAGTGACGGGACAGGGGTTCAGGGCTACACCTTC. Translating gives CASSDGTGVQGYTF.

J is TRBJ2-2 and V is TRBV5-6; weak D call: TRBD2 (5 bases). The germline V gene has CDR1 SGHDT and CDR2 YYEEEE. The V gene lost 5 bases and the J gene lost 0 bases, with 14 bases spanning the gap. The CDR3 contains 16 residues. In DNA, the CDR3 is TGTGCCAGCAGAACCCTGCGGGCGTCGAACACCGGGGAGCTGTTTTTT. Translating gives CASRTLRASNTGELFF.

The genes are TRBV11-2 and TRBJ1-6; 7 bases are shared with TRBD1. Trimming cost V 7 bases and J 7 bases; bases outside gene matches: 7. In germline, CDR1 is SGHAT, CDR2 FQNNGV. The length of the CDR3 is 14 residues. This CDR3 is CASMAQGYNSPLHF. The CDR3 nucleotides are TGTGCCAGCATGGCACAGGGGTACAATTCACCCCTCCACTTT.

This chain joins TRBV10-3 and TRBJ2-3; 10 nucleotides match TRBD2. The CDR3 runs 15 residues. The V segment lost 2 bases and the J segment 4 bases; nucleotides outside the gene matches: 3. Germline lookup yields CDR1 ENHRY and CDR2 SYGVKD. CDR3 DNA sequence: TGTGCCATCAGTGAGAGCGGGGGGGCTTCAGATACGCAGTATTTT. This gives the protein CAISESGGASDTQYF.

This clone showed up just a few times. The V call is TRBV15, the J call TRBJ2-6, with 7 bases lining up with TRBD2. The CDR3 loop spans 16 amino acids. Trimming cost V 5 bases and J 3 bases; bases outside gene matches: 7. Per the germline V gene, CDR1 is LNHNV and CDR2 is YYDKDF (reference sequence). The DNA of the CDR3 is TGTGCCACCAGCGAGGTGGGGGGGAGTGGGGCCAACGTCCTGACTTTC. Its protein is CATSEVGGSGANVLTF.

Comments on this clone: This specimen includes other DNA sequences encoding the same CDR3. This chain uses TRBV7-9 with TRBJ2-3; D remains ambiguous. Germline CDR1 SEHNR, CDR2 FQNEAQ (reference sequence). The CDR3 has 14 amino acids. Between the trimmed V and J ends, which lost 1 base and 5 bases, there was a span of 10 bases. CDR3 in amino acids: CASSLERREDTQYF. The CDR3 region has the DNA TGTGCCAGCAGCTTAGAGAGGCGAGAAGATACGCAGTATTTT.

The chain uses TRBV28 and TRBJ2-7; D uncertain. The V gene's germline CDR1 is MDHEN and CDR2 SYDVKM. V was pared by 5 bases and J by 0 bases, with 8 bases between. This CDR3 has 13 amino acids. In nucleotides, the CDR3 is TGTGCCAGCAGTCGACAACACTCCTACGAGCAGTACTTC. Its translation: CASSRQHSYEQYF. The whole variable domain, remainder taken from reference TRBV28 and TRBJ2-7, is DVKVTQSSRYLVKRTGEKVFLECVQDMDHENMFWYRQDPGLGLRLIYFSYDVKMKEKGDIPEGYSVSREKKERFSLILESASTNQTSMYLCASSRQHSYEQYFGPGTRLTVT.

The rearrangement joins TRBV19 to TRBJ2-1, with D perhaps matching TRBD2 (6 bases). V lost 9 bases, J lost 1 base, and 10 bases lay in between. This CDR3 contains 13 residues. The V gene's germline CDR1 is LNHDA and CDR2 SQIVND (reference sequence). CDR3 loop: CASAGTSYNEQFF. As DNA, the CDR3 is TGTGCCAGCGCCGGGACTTCCTACAATGAGCAGTTCTTC.

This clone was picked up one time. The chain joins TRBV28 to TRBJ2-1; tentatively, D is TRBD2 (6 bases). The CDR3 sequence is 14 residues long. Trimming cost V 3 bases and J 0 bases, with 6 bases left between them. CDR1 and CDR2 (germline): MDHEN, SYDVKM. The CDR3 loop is CASSFGSSYNEQFF. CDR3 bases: TGTGCCAGCAGTTTCGGGAGCTCCTACAATGAGCAGTTCTTC. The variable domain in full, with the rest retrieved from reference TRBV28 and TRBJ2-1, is DVKVTQSSRYLVKRTGEKVFLECVQDMDHENMFWYRQDPGLGLRLIYFSYDVKMKEKGDIPEGYSVSREKKERFSLILESASTNQTSMYLCASSFGSSYNEQFFGPGTRLTVL.

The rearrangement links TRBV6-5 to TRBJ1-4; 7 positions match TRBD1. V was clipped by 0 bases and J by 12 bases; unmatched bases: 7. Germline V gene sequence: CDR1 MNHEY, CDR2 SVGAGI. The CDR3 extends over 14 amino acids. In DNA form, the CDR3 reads TGTGCCAGCAGTTACTCGGAGGGGGCTAGGGAACTGTTTTTT. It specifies CASSYSEGARELFF.

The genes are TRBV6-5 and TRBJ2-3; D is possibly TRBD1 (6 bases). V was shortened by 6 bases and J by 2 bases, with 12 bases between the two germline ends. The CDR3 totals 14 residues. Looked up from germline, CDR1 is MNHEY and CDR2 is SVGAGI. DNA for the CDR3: TGTGCCAGCAGCCCGGGACATTCCACAGATACGCAGTATTTT. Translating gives CASSPGHSTDTQYF.

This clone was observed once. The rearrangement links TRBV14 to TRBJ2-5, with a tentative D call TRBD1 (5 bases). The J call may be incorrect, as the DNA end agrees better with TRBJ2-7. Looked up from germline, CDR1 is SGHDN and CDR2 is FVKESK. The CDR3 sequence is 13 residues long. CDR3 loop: CASSQWQGYEQYF. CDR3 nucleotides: TGTGCCAGCAGCCAATGGCAGGGCTACGAGCAGTACTTC.

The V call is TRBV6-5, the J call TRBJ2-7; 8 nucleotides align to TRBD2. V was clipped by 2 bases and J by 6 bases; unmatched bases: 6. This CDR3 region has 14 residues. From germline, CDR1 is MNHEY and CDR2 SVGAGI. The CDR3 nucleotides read TGTGCCAGCAGTTACGCCGGGACTAGGTTCGAGCAGTACTTC. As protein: CASSYAGTRFEQYF.

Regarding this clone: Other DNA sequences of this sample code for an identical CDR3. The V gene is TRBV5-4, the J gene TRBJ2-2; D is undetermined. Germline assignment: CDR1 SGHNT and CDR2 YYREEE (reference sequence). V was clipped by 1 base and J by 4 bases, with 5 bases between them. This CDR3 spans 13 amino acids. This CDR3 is CASSLTTTGELFF. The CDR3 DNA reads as TGTGCCAGCAGCTTGACAACCACCGGGGAGCTGTTTTTT. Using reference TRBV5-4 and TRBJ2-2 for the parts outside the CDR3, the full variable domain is ETGVTQSPTHLIKTRGQQVTLRCSSQSGHNTVSWYQQALGQGPQFIFQYYREEENGRGNFPPRFSGLQFPNYSSELNVNALELDDSALYLCASSLTTTGELFFGEGSRLTVL.

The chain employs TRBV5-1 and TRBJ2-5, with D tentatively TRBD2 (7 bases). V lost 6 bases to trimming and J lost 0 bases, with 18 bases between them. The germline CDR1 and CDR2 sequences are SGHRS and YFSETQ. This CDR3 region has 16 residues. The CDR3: CASTGERGFYQETQYF. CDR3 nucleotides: TGCGCCAGCACAGGGGAGCGGGGCTTCTACCAAGAGACCCAGTACTTC.